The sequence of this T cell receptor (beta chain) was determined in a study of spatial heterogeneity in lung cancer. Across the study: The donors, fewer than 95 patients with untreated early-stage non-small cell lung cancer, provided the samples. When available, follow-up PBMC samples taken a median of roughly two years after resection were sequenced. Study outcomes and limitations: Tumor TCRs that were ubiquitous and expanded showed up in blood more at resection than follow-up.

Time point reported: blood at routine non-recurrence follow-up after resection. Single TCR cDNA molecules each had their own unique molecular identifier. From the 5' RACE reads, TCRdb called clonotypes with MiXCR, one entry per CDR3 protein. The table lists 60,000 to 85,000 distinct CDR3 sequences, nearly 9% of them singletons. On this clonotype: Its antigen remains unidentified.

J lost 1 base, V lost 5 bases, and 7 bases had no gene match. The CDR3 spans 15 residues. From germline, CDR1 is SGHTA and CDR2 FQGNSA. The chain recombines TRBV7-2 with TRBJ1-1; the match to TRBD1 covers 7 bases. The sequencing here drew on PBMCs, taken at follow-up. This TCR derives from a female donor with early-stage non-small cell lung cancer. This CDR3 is CASSTAGGENTEAFF. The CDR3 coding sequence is TGTGCCAGCAGCACGGCAGGGGGGGAGAACACTGAAGCTTTCTTT.